The 4 T cell receptor beta chains presented below share a single source sample, sequenced in a study of OX40 agonist ivuxolimab in advanced cancers. Preparation of the library involved the immunoSEQ multiplex PCR assay. This is the immuneACCESS table as TCRdb keeps it, with only in-frame sequences that have V and J called. A part of the clones is gone; compared with another copy, unresolved V genes explain less than half, and the rest is unexplained. The table for this sample lists over 65,000 clones; about 86% of them were counted only once. The leading ten clones occupy about 8.6% of the sample. The sequencing used CD4+ or CD8+ T cells sorted from blood, collected in a trial of the OX40 agonist ivuxolimab. These receptors were collected from an adult with an advanced solid tumor such as melanoma, head and neck, liver or kidney cancer.

The sample holds one count of this clone. V usage is TRBV15 and J usage is TRBJ2-7, with 13 bases lining up with TRBD2. CDR1 is LNHNV, CDR2 YYDKDF, per germline (reference sequence). The CDR3 consists of 16 residues. V shed 0 bases and J 5 bases; nucleotides not matched to a gene: 4. The CDR3 sequence is CATSRDGLAGVHEQYF. The DNA of the CDR3 is TGTGCCACCAGCAGAGACGGACTAGCGGGGGTCCACGAGCAGTACTTC.

The chain employs TRBV28 and TRBJ1-2; possible D gene TRBD1, 6 bases. Trimming stripped 5 bases from V and 4 bases from J, with 14 bases between. The CDR3 loop spans 14 amino acids. Germline-derived CDR1 and CDR2 are MDHEN and SYDVKM. The CDR3 protein is CASSPTGTSYGYTF. The CDR3 DNA reads as TGTGCCAGCAGTCCTACAGGGACGAGCTATGGCTACACCTTC.

This chain uses TRBV2 with TRBJ2-2, with no clear D. V was shortened by 1 base and J by 1 base, with 4 bases between the two germline ends. Germline loops: CDR1 SNHLY, CDR2 FYNNEI. The CDR3 covers 14 residues. The DNA of the CDR3 is TGTGCCAGCAGTGAAGTGAGGAACACCGGGGAGCTGTTTTTT. The encoded protein is CASSEVRNTGELFF.

The rearrangement links TRBV5-4 to TRBJ2-3, with D possibly matching TRBD2 (6 bases). V was shortened by 4 bases and J by 4 bases, with 19 bases between the two germline ends. This CDR3 has 16 amino acids. Per the germline V gene, CDR1 is SGHNT and CDR2 is YYREEE (reference sequence). As DNA, the CDR3 is TGTGCCAGCAGCCCGAGCCCGACTAGAGTTGCAGATACGCAGTATTTT. Protein: CASSPSPTRVADTQYF.